This is a list of T cell receptor beta chains from one sample in a study of cytomegalovirus exposure and HLA in healthy donors. The table came from immunoSEQ multiplex PCR; TCRdb's copy has only in-frame clones and leaves some out. The data contain roughly 68,000 clones, around nine tenths of them seen just once; the ten biggest clones take up over 1.5%. Source material: PBMCs. Receptors originate from a woman aged 18-30 years in good health and CMV-seronegative. Both conserved end residues are part of each CDR3. Each record gives: D gene, clone size, V gene, J gene, CDR3 DNA, CDR3 protein. The D gene is left open where the match is weak. The listing skips clone size in some rows; elsewhere it reads once, few, many or a size class.

D: NA; size: NA; V: TRBV7-9; J: TRBJ2-5; DNA: TGTGCCAGCAGCGTCTTAGCGCGACAAGAGACCCAGTACTTC; CDR3: CASSVLARQETQYF
D: TRBD1; size: once; V: TRBV10-3; J: TRBJ2-3; DNA: TGTGCCATCAGCCAGGGGGTAATATCAGATACGCAGTATTTT; CDR3: CAISQGVISDTQYF
D: NA; size: NA; V: TRBV30; J: TRBJ2-1; DNA: TGTGCCTGGAGTGTTCAACTGGTAGCCTACAATGAGCAGTTCTTC; CDR3: CAWSVQLVAYNEQFF
D: NA; size: NA; V: TRBV18; J: TRBJ1-6; DNA: TGTGCCAGCTCTCCTCCGGGGAGAGGGTCACCCCTCCACTTT; CDR3: CASSPPGRGSPLHF
D: NA; size: NA; V: TRBV9; J: TRBJ1-1; DNA: TGTGCCAGCAGCGTATCCGGGGGAGGGAACACTGAAGCTTTCTTT; CDR3: CASSVSGGGNTEAFF
D: TRBD2; size: NA; V: TRBV30; J: TRBJ2-3; DNA: TGTGCCTGGAGTCTTAGCGGGGGGGGGAGAGATACGCAGTATTTT; CDR3: CAWSLSGGGRDTQYF
D: TRBD2; size: NA; V: TRBV5-1; J: TRBJ2-7; DNA: TGCGCCAGCAGCTCCTACAACTTAAGGACTAGCGGAACCTACGAGCAGTACTTC; CDR3: CASSSYNLRTSGTYEQYF
D: NA; size: NA; V: TRBV5-5; J: TRBJ2-3; DNA: TGTGCCAGCAGCTTGTCTACCACAGATACGCAGTATTTT; CDR3: CASSLSTTDTQYF
D: TRBD1; size: NA; V: TRBV5-1; J: TRBJ2-7; DNA: TGCGCCAGCAGCACGTACACCGGGCCAGGGGGCAACTACGAGCAGTACTTC; CDR3: CASSTYTGPGGNYEQYF
D: NA; size: once; V: TRBV11-2; J: TRBJ2-5; DNA: TGTGCCAGCAGCAGGGGGGGCGTTGGGACCCAGTACTTC; CDR3: CASSRGGVGTQYF
D: NA; size: NA; V: TRBV2; J: TRBJ2-3; DNA: TGTGCCAGCAGGTCTAGCACAGATACGCAGTATTTT; CDR3: CASRSSTDTQYF
D: TRBD1; size: NA; V: TRBV4-2; J: TRBJ1-2; DNA: TGTGCCAGCAGCCAACCAAAAACAGGGGGCTCGAACTATGGCTACACCTTC; CDR3: CASSQPKTGGSNYGYTF
D: TRBD2; size: once; V: TRBV2; J: TRBJ2-5; DNA: TGTGCCAGCAGGACTAGCGGGGAGACCCAGTACTTC; CDR3: CASRTSGETQYF
D: NA; size: NA; V: TRBV19; J: TRBJ2-3; DNA: TGTGCCAGTAGCCGCCCCTCTGGAGGGATGGTAGATACGCAGTATTTT; CDR3: CASSRPSGGMVDTQYF
D: TRBD1; size: NA; V: TRBV11-2; J: TRBJ2-7; DNA: TGTGCCAGCAGCCGGACAGGGGGCTACTACGAGCAGTACTTC; CDR3: CASSRTGGYYEQYF
D: NA; size: NA; V: TRBV7-9; J: TRBJ1-3; DNA: TGTGCCAGCAGCAAAGCGATTTCTGGAAACACCATATATTTT; CDR3: CASSKAISGNTIYF
D: NA; size: NA; V: TRBV5-8; J: TRBJ1-5; DNA: TGTGCCAGCAGCCCCTATAGCAATCAGCCCCAGCATTTT; CDR3: CASSPYSNQPQHF
D: TRBD1; size: NA; V: TRBV6-5; J: TRBJ1-1; DNA: TGTGCCAGCAGTTACAATTATGACAGGGCTAACACTGAAGCTTTCTTT; CDR3: CASSYNYDRANTEAFF
D: TRBD2; size: NA; V: TRBV27; J: TRBJ2-7; DNA: TGTGCCAGCAGATCTAGCGGGGCGTACGAGCAGTACTTC; CDR3: CASRSSGAYEQYF
D: NA; size: NA; V: TRBV5-1; J: TRBJ1-5; DNA: TGCGCCAGCAGCCCCATTGGGGGGGCTGGGCAGCCCCAGCATTTT; CDR3: CASSPIGGAGQPQHF
D: NA; size: NA; V: TRBV12-5; J: TRBJ2-7; DNA: TGTGCTAGTGGTTTGCTAATCCGGGACTCCTCCTACGAGCAGTACTTC; CDR3: CASGLLIRDSSYEQYF
D: NA; size: NA; V: TRBV30; J: TRBJ2-5; DNA: TGTGCCTGGAGTGTTCCCGGATGGGGGGAAGAGACCCAGTACTTC; CDR3: CAWSVPGWGEETQYF
D: TRBD2; size: few; V: TRBV30; J: TRBJ2-2; DNA: TGTGCCTGGGGTCCGGGACTAGCGGGACCCGGGGAGCTGTTTTTT; CDR3: CAWGPGLAGPGELFF
D: NA; size: once; V: TRBV30; J: TRBJ1-2; DNA: TGTGCCTGGACCACGGCCGACGGGTTGGCCTATGGCTACACCTTC; CDR3: CAWTTADGLAYGYTF
D: TRBD1; size: NA; V: TRBV5-1; J: TRBJ1-2; DNA: TGCGCCAGCAGCATCGGGACAGGGTACTATGGCTACACCTTC; CDR3: CASSIGTGYYGYTF
D: NA; size: NA; V: TRBV13; J: TRBJ2-7; DNA: TGTGCCAGCAGCCAGCCCGCCGGCAGAGCGGATTCCCCCTACGAGCAGTACTTC; CDR3: CASSQPAGRADSPYEQYF
D: NA; size: NA; V: TRBV2; J: TRBJ2-1; DNA: TGTGCCAGCAGTGAAGCCGCGGGTAGTTCCTACAATGAGCAGTTCTTC; CDR3: CASSEAAGSSYNEQFF
D: NA; size: NA; V: TRBV27; J: TRBJ2-1; DNA: TGTGCCAGCAGTCTCTTTGGAGCAGACACGGGGAATGAGCAGTTCTTC; CDR3: CASSLFGADTGNEQFF
D: NA; size: NA; V: TRBV9; J: TRBJ2-7; DNA: TGTGCCAGCAGCCGCTCGGTGGAGTACGAGCAGTACTTC; CDR3: CASSRSVEYEQYF
D: NA; size: NA; V: TRBV7-3; J: TRBJ1-5; DNA: TGTGCCAGCAGCTTAAGCCGGGATCAGCCCCAGCATTTT; CDR3: CASSLSRDQPQHF
D: TRBD2; size: NA; V: TRBV5-5; J: TRBJ2-3; DNA: TGTGCCAGCAGCCTCGGGGGGACGCAGTATTTT; CDR3: CASSLGGTQYF
D: NA; size: NA; V: TRBV6-5; J: TRBJ2-1; DNA: TGTGCCAGCAGTTACCCCGGGAGCCTTGGGCAGTTCTTC; CDR3: CASSYPGSLGQFF
D: TRBD2; size: NA; V: TRBV6-6; J: TRBJ2-7; DNA: TGTGCCAGCAGGCCGGCGGGAGCTCTGTACGAGCAGTACTTC; CDR3: CASRPAGALYEQYF
D: TRBD2; size: few; V: TRBV19; J: TRBJ2-7; DNA: TGTGCCAGTAGCGGGTCTAATGCGGGAGATACTACCTACGAGCAGTACTTC; CDR3: CASSGSNAGDTTYEQYF
D: TRBD2; size: NA; V: TRBV9; J: TRBJ2-5; DNA: TGTGCCAGCAGCCAGGGACTAGCGGGGATCCAAGAGACCCAGTACTTC; CDR3: CASSQGLAGIQETQYF
D: NA; size: NA; V: TRBV4-1; J: TRBJ2-7; DNA: TGCGCCAGCAGCCAACCCGCCCTTAGCGGCTACGAGCAGTACTTC; CDR3: CASSQPALSGYEQYF
D: TRBD1; size: NA; V: TRBV7-8; J: TRBJ1-6; DNA: TGTGCCAGCAGCCCAGGGGACAGGGGGGCCTCCTATAATTCACCCCTCCACTTT; CDR3: CASSPGDRGASYNSPLHF
D: TRBD1; size: once; V: TRBV19; J: TRBJ1-2; DNA: TGTGCCAGTAGGAAGACAGGGGTAGATGGCTACACCTTC; CDR3: CASRKTGVDGYTF
D: TRBD1; size: NA; V: TRBV18; J: TRBJ1-2; DNA: TGTGCCAGCTCACCGCAGAGGGGGCAGGTTTTTGGCTACACCTTC; CDR3: CASSPQRGQVFGYTF
D: TRBD2; size: NA; V: TRBV9; J: TRBJ2-3; DNA: TGTGCCAGCAGCGTAGAAGAGCGGGGGAGCAATTCGGATACGCAGTATTTT; CDR3: CASSVEERGSNSDTQYF
D: NA; size: once; V: TRBV9; J: TRBJ2-2; DNA: TGTGCCAGCAGCGTAGTTGCGGGCCAAGTTAACACCGGGGAGCTGTTTTTT; CDR3: CASSVVAGQVNTGELFF
D: NA; size: once; V: TRBV4-3; J: TRBJ1-4; DNA: TGCGCCAGCAGCCAAGCGGTGACAATCTCAACTAGTGAAAAACTGTTTTTT; CDR3: CASSQAVTISTSEKLFF
D: TRBD1; size: NA; V: TRBV5-1; J: TRBJ2-1; DNA: TGCGCCAGCAGCCTCACCCCGGGACAGGGGGATTCCTACAATGAGCAGTTCTTC; CDR3: CASSLTPGQGDSYNEQFF
D: TRBD2; size: NA; V: TRBV7-9; J: TRBJ2-7; DNA: TGTGCCAGCAGCCGAGGGACTAGCGGGAGAGGAGCCTACGAGCAGTACTTC; CDR3: CASSRGTSGRGAYEQYF
D: NA; size: once; V: TRBV18; J: TRBJ1-4; DNA: TGTGCCAGCTCACCTGAACCCCCGAGGTTTGAAAAACTGTTTTTT; CDR3: CASSPEPPRFEKLFF
D: TRBD2; size: NA; V: TRBV7-8; J: TRBJ2-3; DNA: TGTGCCAGCAGCTTGGGACTAGCGGATAGCACAGATACGCAGTATTTT; CDR3: CASSLGLADSTDTQYF
D: TRBD1; size: NA; V: TRBV7-2; J: TRBJ1-2; DNA: TGTGCCAGCAGCCGCGGGACAGGGTATGGCTACACCTTC; CDR3: CASSRGTGYGYTF
D: NA; size: NA; V: TRBV27; J: TRBJ2-5; DNA: TGTGCCAGCAGTTCACTATCCAGGGGAACCCAGTACTTC; CDR3: CASSSLSRGTQYF
D: TRBD2; size: NA; V: TRBV19; J: TRBJ2-7; DNA: TGTGCCAGTAGTTTGGGACTAGCGGGGGACTACGAGCAGTACTTC; CDR3: CASSLGLAGDYEQYF
D: NA; size: NA; V: TRBV7-2; J: TRBJ1-6; DNA: TGTGCCAGCAGCTCGACATTTGACGGGGGTTCACCCCTCCACTTT; CDR3: CASSSTFDGGSPLHF
D: TRBD1; size: NA; V: TRBV5-6; J: TRBJ1-2; DNA: TGTGCCAGCAGTTTTCGGACAGGGGCCTTAACTAACTATGGCTACACCTTC; CDR3: CASSFRTGALTNYGYTF
D: NA; size: NA; V: TRBV27; J: TRBJ2-7; DNA: TGTGCCAGCAGTTCTCGGATTAGCGGATCCTACGAGCAGTACTTC; CDR3: CASSSRISGSYEQYF
D: TRBD1; size: NA; V: TRBV7-6; J: TRBJ2-7; DNA: TGTGCCAGCAGCTCCGGGACAGGGACCTACGAGCAGTACTTC; CDR3: CASSSGTGTYEQYF
D: TRBD2; size: NA; V: TRBV30; J: TRBJ2-3; DNA: TGTGCCTGGAGCCCCTCGGGGGGTGCGCCACAGTATTTT; CDR3: CAWSPSGGAPQYF
D: NA; size: NA; V: TRBV5-4; J: TRBJ2-4; DNA: TGTGCCAGCAGCCCGGACACCTCTCACCTAGCCAAAAACATTCAGTACTTC; CDR3: CASSPDTSHLAKNIQYF